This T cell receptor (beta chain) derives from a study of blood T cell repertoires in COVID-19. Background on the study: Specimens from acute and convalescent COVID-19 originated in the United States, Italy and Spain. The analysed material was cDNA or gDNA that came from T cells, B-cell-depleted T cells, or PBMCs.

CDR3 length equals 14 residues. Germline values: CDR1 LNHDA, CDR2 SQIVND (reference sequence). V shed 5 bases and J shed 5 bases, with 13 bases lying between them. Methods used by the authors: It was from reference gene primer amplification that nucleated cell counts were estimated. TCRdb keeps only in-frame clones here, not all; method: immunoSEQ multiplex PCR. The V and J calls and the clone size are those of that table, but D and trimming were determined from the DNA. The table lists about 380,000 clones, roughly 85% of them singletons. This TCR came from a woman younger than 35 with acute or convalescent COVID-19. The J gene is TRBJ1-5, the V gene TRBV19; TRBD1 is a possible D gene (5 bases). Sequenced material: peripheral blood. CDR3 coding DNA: TGTGCCAGTAGTCGTTCAGGGTTCGATCAGCCCCAGCATTTT. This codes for CASSRSGFDQPQHF.